The source of this T cell receptor (beta chain) is a study of cytomegalovirus exposure and HLA in healthy donors. Broader study findings: It was reported that the classifier diagnosed cytomegalovirus status with high specificity and sensitivity in both the original and validation cohorts. Sequences of the TCR beta chain were said to predict the HLA-A and HLA-B alleles of most subjects accurately.

The PCR ran on 60 Vbeta and 13 Jbeta primers. The data were produced by immunoSEQ multiplex PCR, yet TCRdb's version contains in-frame clones alone and is incomplete. The repertoire holds 200,000 to 300,000 clones, with just under 85% as singletons. The CDR3 has 13 amino acids. The germline gives CDR1 LNHDA, CDR2 SQIVND (reference sequence). Trimming took 2 bases from V and 7 from J, leaving 9 bases between them. On this clone: As yet, its antigen is unknown.

This TCR was sampled from a woman aged 40 to 49 in good health and CMV-seropositive. Input material: PBMCs. The V call is TRBV19, the J call TRBJ1-5; TRBD1 is a possible D gene (5 bases). CDR3 in DNA: TGTGCCAGTAGTATACAGGGTGGCCAGCCCCAGCATTTT. Protein: CASSIQGGQPQHF.